These 11 T cell receptor beta chains originate from one sample sequenced in a study of molecular identifiers for immune sequencing clone quantification. TCRdb analysed the PCR reads with MiXCR anew, one entry per CDR3 protein. The sample holds 490,000 or so distinct CDR3 sequences, around 25% seen once. Sequencing was carried out using naive CD8+ T cells from blood, with Jurkat cell RNA spiked in. Subset specified: FACS-sorted CD8+CD4-CCR7+CD45RA+ naive T cells. The receptors derive from a human donor in good health. Some libraries in this study had Jurkat cell RNA spiked in.

In its sample, this clonotype was seen a few times. This rearrangement joins TRBV4-1 to TRBJ2-7; no reliable D call. The CDR3 has 14 residues. CDR1 and CDR2 from the germline V gene are MGHRA and YSYEKL. The V gene lost 1 base and the J gene lost 7 bases, with 14 bases spanning the gap. This CDR3 reads CASSQGHQVGEQYF. CDR3 sequence (DNA): TGCGCCAGCAGCCAAGGACATCAGGTGGGGGAGCAGTACTTC.

To note about this clonotype: A much larger clone lies one base from this, so it may be a read error. This likely comes from a read error, as the CDR3 has no conserved phenylalanine or tryptophan at its end. This chain connects TRBV19 to TRBJ1-5; D unresolved. The CDR3 totals 14 residues. V was pared by 5 bases and J by 6 bases, with 14 bases between. The germline CDR1 and CDR2 sequences are LNHDA and SQIVND (reference sequence). The CDR3 here is CASSWGTAGQPQHL. As DNA, the CDR3 is TGTGCCAGTAGTTGGGGAACAGCGGGTCAGCCCCAGCATCTT.

The J gene is TRBJ2-7, the V gene TRBV6-1; D gene unclear. Germline assignment: CDR1 MNHNS and CDR2 SASEGT. This CDR3 region has 13 residues. V lost 4 bases to trimming and J lost 0 bases, with 7 bases between them. CDR3 sequence reads: CASSGTPSYEQYF. DNA of the CDR3: TGTGCCAGCAGTGGAACCCCCTCCTACGAGCAGTACTTC.

In its sample, this clonotype was seen a few times. The gene calls are TRBV7-9 and TRBJ1-6; unclear D gene. Per germline, CDR1 SEHNR and CDR2 FQNEAQ (reference sequence). V lost 4 bases, J lost 8 bases, and 6 bases lay in between. This CDR3 region has 12 residues. Here the CDR3 DNA reads TGTGCCAGCAGCTCTCAGTATTCACCCCTCCACTTT. Translation: CASSSQYSPLHF.

Concerning this clonotype: With a much larger clone just one base away, this may be a read error. Lacking the conserved final phenylalanine or tryptophan, this CDR3 likely reflects a read error. This sequence joins TRBV5-1 and TRBJ2-3, with a tentative D call TRBD1 (6 bases). Looked up from germline, CDR1 is SGHRS and CDR2 is YFSETQ. Trimming shortened V by 0 bases and J by 2 bases, and 10 bases separated the two germline ends. The CDR3 length is 15 residues. The CDR3: CASSLVGDTTDTQYS. CDR3 DNA sequence: TGCGCCAGCAGCTTGGTTGGGGACACCACAGATACGCAGTATTCT.

This rearrangement joins TRBV7-9 to TRBJ2-2, with unresolved D. CDR3 size: 15 residues. V was clipped by 5 bases and J by 3 bases, with 13 bases between them. Germline V gene sequence: CDR1 SEHNR, CDR2 FQNEAQ (reference sequence). The CDR3: CASSPTGPYTGELFF. DNA of the CDR3: TGTGCCAGCAGCCCTACCGGGCCGTACACCGGGGAGCTGTTTTTT.

This clonotype came up a few times. J is TRBJ2-3 and V is TRBV12-3 or TRBV12-4; 9 positions agree with TRBD1. The CDR3 runs 14 residues. V dropped 4 bases and J dropped 5; count of bases not matched to a gene: 4. Here the CDR3 reads CASSSRQGEDTQYF. In DNA form, the CDR3 reads TGTGCCAGCAGTTCTAGACAGGGGGAAGATACGCAGTATTTT.

This clonotype was found many times. The gene calls are TRBV14 and TRBJ2-4, with D maybe TRBD2 (5 bases). V lost 4 bases to trimming and J lost 1 base, with 8 bases between them. This CDR3 spans 14 amino acids. Germline V CDR1 and CDR2: SGHDN, FVKESK. The CDR3 protein is CASSPRGAKNIQYF. DNA of the CDR3: TGTGCCAGCAGCCCCCGCGGGGCCAAAAACATTCAGTACTTC.

The gene calls are TRBV15 and TRBJ2-5; TRBD1 might be the D (6 bases). The CDR3 has 13 residues. Trimming took off 6 bases at V and 0 bases at J, with 8 bases between the two ends. The germline gives CDR1 LNHNV, CDR2 YYDKDF (reference sequence). The CDR3 loop is CATSRDNQETQYF. DNA of the CDR3: TGTGCCACCAGTCGGGACAACCAAGAGACCCAGTACTTC.

This rearrangement joins TRBV24-1 to TRBJ1-6, with D maybe TRBD1 (5 bases). This CDR3 is 16 amino acids long. Trimming removed 3 bases at V and 6 bases at J, with 14 bases between. Germline CDR1 KGHDR, CDR2 SFDVKD. The CDR3 sequence is CATSDGEGPPNSPLHF. The CDR3 DNA is TGTGCCACCAGTGATGGAGAGGGACCCCCTAATTCACCCCTCCACTTT.

This clonotype was counted a few times. V is TRBV12-3 or TRBV12-4 and J is TRBJ2-1; TRBD2 agrees at 12 bases. CDR3 size: 16 residues. V gave up 5 bases and J gave up 8 bases; unmatched junction bases: 10. CDR3 loop: CASSHLSLAGGHEQFF. DNA of the CDR3: TGTGCCAGCAGTCACCTAAGTCTAGCGGGGGGGCATGAGCAGTTCTTC.